This TCR beta chain originates from a study of T cells in Graves' hyperthyroidism and ophthalmopathy. Germline values: CDR1 MDHEN, CDR2 SYDVKM. The CDR3 extends over 12 amino acids. Trimming removed 10 bases at V and 3 bases at J, with 12 bases between. The study enrolled patients aged 18 to 65 with newly diagnosed hyperthyroidism of under 2 months' duration. The PBMCs had their origin in roughly 9.8 ml of fresh peripheral blood. Turning to this clonotype: Its antigen is not known.

Study-wide points: Blood also held most thyroid clonotypes expanded beyond 0.001.

RNA transcripts gave rise to amplified TCR beta CDR3 regions. The HTBI primer set was used in a first-round RT-PCR of the TCR CDR3. TCRdb analysed the multiplex PCR reads with MiXCR anew, one entry per CDR3 protein. Of about 710,000 distinct CDR3 sequences detected, over 15% appear once; the ten largest clones hold around 8%. Source material: blood. The chain employs TRBV28 and TRBJ1-1; D is perhaps TRBD1 (5 bases). The sequence was obtained from a man between 18 and 29 years old with Graves' hyperthyroidism. This CDR3 is CANSLGDTEAFF. The CDR3 coding sequence is TGTGCCAACAGCTTGGGGGACACTGAAGCTTTCTTT.